This T cell receptor beta chain was retrieved from a study of T cell responses to AZD1222 COVID-19 vaccine. Overall study results and limits: Spike as a whole was targeted by vaccine-associated CD4 TCRs, dominant at 160-218 and 743-854. Clonal diversity was possibly underestimated, and the donors were mostly white British, with more females. None of the repertoires were sampled until the peak T cell response had passed.

In this sample, this clone turned up once. Antigen: not known. TCRdb's copy holds only in-frame clones and misses some; the assay was immunoSEQ multiplex PCR. The sample holds approximately 150,000 clones; around 90% are singletons and the top ten take 1.3% to 1.5%. The CDR3 contains 16 residues. J was trimmed by 6 bases and V by 1 base; bases with no gene match: 10. CDR1 MNHNY and CDR2 SVGAGI come from the germline V gene (reference sequence). Sequencing was performed on peripheral blood, taken on day 0 of AZD1222 vaccination. The receptor comes from an adult in good health. This rearrangement joins TRBV6-6 to TRBJ2-3; TRBD1 matches at 7 bases. CDR3 residues: CASSYYLTGFGDTQYF. CDR3 in DNA: TGTGCCAGCAGTTACTACCTGACAGGGTTTGGTGATACGCAGTATTTT.